This is a list of T cell receptor beta chains from one sample in a study of regulatory T cells in long-lasting Graves disease. TCRdb re-called the multiplex PCR reads through MiXCR, storing one row per CDR3 protein. The repertoire holds about 430,000 distinct CDR3 sequences, with around 20% as singletons. Sequences were derived from peripheral blood mononuclear cells (PBMCs), sampled when the disease was refractory, from a patient treated with antithyroid drugs. The receptors shown here come from a female donor with Graves disease. Each CDR3 is given with its conserved first and last residue. D genes are given only for firm matches. The size field is filled for only some rows; it gives once, few, many or a size class.

D gene: TRBD2; V gene: TRBV9; clone size: NA; J gene: TRBJ2-7; CDR3 protein: CASSVEPSPTSGRAYEQYF; CDR3 DNA: TGTGCCAGCAGCGTAGAGCCCTCCCCGACTAGCGGGAGGGCCTACGAGCAGTACTTC
D gene: NA; V gene: TRBV28; clone size: many; J gene: TRBJ2-5; CDR3 protein: CASSFGPSTSGTQYF; CDR3 DNA: TGTGCCAGCAGTTTTGGACCGAGTACATCTGGGACCCAGTACTTC
D gene: NA; V gene: TRBV30; clone size: many; J gene: TRBJ2-2; CDR3 protein: CAWSVGGTGELFF; CDR3 DNA: TGTGCCTGGAGTGTGGGAGGCACCGGGGAGCTGTTTTTT
D gene: TRBD2; V gene: TRBV28; clone size: NA; J gene: TRBJ2-7; CDR3 protein: CASRFFPRSGRAYEQYF; CDR3 DNA: TGTGCCAGCAGATTCTTCCCTCGTAGCGGGAGGGCCTACGAGCAGTACTTC
D gene: NA; V gene: TRBV14; clone size: many; J gene: TRBJ1-1; CDR3 protein: CASSARVGGSEAFF; CDR3 DNA: TGTGCCAGCAGCGCCAGGGTTGGTGGGTCTGAAGCTTTCTTT
D gene: NA; V gene: TRBV30; clone size: few; J gene: TRBJ1-6; CDR3 protein: CAWSTFSYNSPLHF; CDR3 DNA: TGTGCCTGGAGTACCTTCTCCTATAATTCACCCCTCCACTTT
D gene: NA; V gene: TRBV28; clone size: NA; J gene: TRBJ2-3; CDR3 protein: CASSFTPSTDTQYF; CDR3 DNA: TGTGCCAGCAGCTTTACACCGTCTACAGATACGCAGTATTTT
D gene: NA; V gene: TRBV6-2/TRBV6-3; clone size: NA; J gene: TRBJ2-3; CDR3 protein: CASTTVSPDTQYF; CDR3 DNA: TGTGCCAGCACTACTGTGAGCCCAGATACGCAGTATTTT
D gene: NA; V gene: TRBV28; clone size: many; J gene: TRBJ2-7; CDR3 protein: CASSLNRDYEQYF; CDR3 DNA: TGTGCCAGCAGTTTGAACAGGGACTACGAGCAGTACTTC
D gene: NA; V gene: TRBV6-1; clone size: NA; J gene: TRBJ2-7; CDR3 protein: CASSVTLGEQYF; CDR3 DNA: TGTGCCAGCAGTGTGACCCTCGGCGAGCAGTACTTC
D gene: TRBD1; V gene: TRBV2; clone size: many; J gene: TRBJ1-1; CDR3 protein: CASSAQQGWGTEAFF; CDR3 DNA: TGTGCCAGCAGTGCACAACAGGGGTGGGGCACTGAAGCTTTCTTT
D gene: TRBD1; V gene: TRBV11-3; clone size: NA; J gene: TRBJ2-1; CDR3 protein: CASSPKTGVYNEQFF; CDR3 DNA: TGTGCCAGCAGCCCAAAGACAGGGGTCTACAATGAGCAGTTCTTC
D gene: TRBD2; V gene: TRBV5-1; clone size: NA; J gene: TRBJ2-7; CDR3 protein: CASRSAGVREQYF; CDR3 DNA: TGCGCCAGCAGGTCAGCGGGAGTCCGCGAGCAGTACTTC
D gene: NA; V gene: TRBV12-3/TRBV12-4; clone size: NA; J gene: TRBJ2-2; CDR3 protein: CASDAMNTGELFF; CDR3 DNA: TGTGCCAGCGACGCCATGAACACCGGGGAGCTGTTTTTT
D gene: TRBD1; V gene: TRBV12-3/TRBV12-4; clone size: NA; J gene: TRBJ2-1; CDR3 protein: CASSDRAQGVHEQFF; CDR3 DNA: TGTGCCAGCAGTGACCGGGCTCAGGGGGTCCATGAGCAGTTCTTC
D gene: TRBD1; V gene: TRBV5-1; clone size: many; J gene: TRBJ1-2; CDR3 protein: CASSDPTGNNYGYTF; CDR3 DNA: TGCGCCAGCAGCGACCCGACAGGGAATAACTATGGCTACACCTTC
D gene: NA; V gene: TRBV11-2; clone size: many; J gene: TRBJ2-7; CDR3 protein: CASSRASSYEQYF; CDR3 DNA: TGTGCCAGCAGCAGGGCTAGCTCCTACGAGCAGTACTTC
D gene: NA; V gene: TRBV30; clone size: few; J gene: TRBJ2-7; CDR3 protein: CAWSGAAYGEQYF; CDR3 DNA: TGTGCCTGGAGTGGGGCAGCGTATGGCGAGCAGTACTTC
D gene: NA; V gene: TRBV25-1; clone size: NA; J gene: TRBJ1-3; CDR3 protein: CASSVAGSGNTIYF; CDR3 DNA: TGTGCCAGCAGTGTCGCCGGCTCTGGAAACACCATATATTTT
D gene: NA; V gene: TRBV4-1; clone size: NA; J gene: TRBJ2-7; CDR3 protein: CASSQLTGSHEQYF; CDR3 DNA: TGCGCCAGCAGCCAGCTCACAGGGTCCCACGAGCAGTACTTC
D gene: TRBD2; V gene: TRBV18; clone size: many; J gene: TRBJ2-7; CDR3 protein: CASSPMGSSGYEQYF; CDR3 DNA: TGTGCCAGCTCACCGATGGGCTCTAGCGGTTACGAGCAGTACTTC
D gene: NA; V gene: TRBV28; clone size: many; J gene: TRBJ2-2; CDR3 protein: CASRRAGGVNTGELFF; CDR3 DNA: TGTGCCAGCAGGCGGGCGGGTGGCGTGAACACCGGGGAGCTGTTTTTT
D gene: TRBD1; V gene: TRBV5-5; clone size: few; J gene: TRBJ1-5; CDR3 protein: CASSPEGQGRGQPQHF; CDR3 DNA: TGTGCCAGCAGCCCGGAGGGACAGGGCCGGGGTCAGCCCCAGCATTTT
D gene: NA; V gene: TRBV6-5; clone size: many; J gene: TRBJ2-2; CDR3 protein: CASSYSAVGELFF; CDR3 DNA: TGTGCCAGCAGTTACTCGGCGGTCGGGGAGCTGTTTTTT
D gene: TRBD2; V gene: TRBV7-6; clone size: NA; J gene: TRBJ2-2; CDR3 protein: CASSLGGSSSGRLAGELFF; CDR3 DNA: TGTGCCAGCAGCTTAGGAGGTTCTTCTAGCGGGAGGTTGGCCGGGGAGCTGTTTTTT
D gene: NA; V gene: TRBV4-1; clone size: few; J gene: TRBJ2-5; CDR3 protein: CASSPGSSQETQYF; CDR3 DNA: TGCGCCAGCAGCCCGGGAAGCTCTCAAGAGACCCAGTACTTC
D gene: TRBD1; V gene: TRBV6-1; clone size: NA; J gene: TRBJ2-2; CDR3 protein: CASSPRDRANGELFF; CDR3 DNA: TGTGCCAGCAGTCCCCGGGACAGGGCAAACGGGGAGCTGTTTTTT
D gene: TRBD1; V gene: TRBV28; clone size: many; J gene: TRBJ2-7; CDR3 protein: CASSFWDRNYEQYF; CDR3 DNA: TGTGCCAGCAGTTTCTGGGACAGGAACTACGAGCAGTACTTC
D gene: TRBD2; V gene: TRBV7-2; clone size: NA; J gene: TRBJ2-3; CDR3 protein: CASKEREARDTQYF; CDR3 DNA: TGTGCCAGTAAGGAGCGGGAGGCCCGGGATACGCAGTATTTT
D gene: NA; V gene: TRBV28; clone size: many; J gene: TRBJ1-5; CDR3 protein: CASHWGGYQPQHF; CDR3 DNA: TGTGCCAGCCACTGGGGGGGGTATCAGCCCCAGCATTTT
D gene: NA; V gene: TRBV6-1; clone size: NA; J gene: TRBJ2-6; CDR3 protein: CASTFLGGANVLTF; CDR3 DNA: TGTGCCAGCACCTTCCTGGGGGGGGCCAACGTCCTGACTTTC
D gene: NA; V gene: TRBV7-8; clone size: many; J gene: TRBJ2-5; CDR3 protein: CASSLVFAETQYF; CDR3 DNA: TGTGCCAGCAGCTTAGTCTTTGCGGAGACCCAGTACTTC
D gene: TRBD1; V gene: TRBV25-1; clone size: NA; J gene: TRBJ1-6; CDR3 protein: CASNGQDAYNSPLHF; CDR3 DNA: TGTGCCAGCAACGGACAGGACGCCTATAATTCACCCCTCCACTTT
D gene: NA; V gene: TRBV7-8; clone size: few; J gene: TRBJ2-1; CDR3 protein: CASTPAEYNEQFF; CDR3 DNA: TGTGCCAGCACCCCGGCAGAATACAATGAGCAGTTCTTC
D gene: TRBD2; V gene: TRBV5-4; clone size: NA; J gene: TRBJ2-5; CDR3 protein: CASSRTPGLAGGKETQYF; CDR3 DNA: TGTGCCAGCAGCCGGACTCCGGGACTAGCGGGAGGGAAAGAGACCCAGTACTTC
D gene: NA; V gene: TRBV29-1; clone size: many; J gene: TRBJ2-5; CDR3 protein: CSVGGYRRVQETQYF; CDR3 DNA: TGCAGCGTTGGAGGTTATAGGCGTGTACAAGAGACCCAGTACTTC
D gene: NA; V gene: TRBV15; clone size: NA; J gene: TRBJ1-5; CDR3 protein: CATSRDLVDPNAQHF; CDR3 DNA: TGTGCCACCAGCAGAGATCTCGTAGATCCCAATGCCCAGCATTTT
D gene: NA; V gene: TRBV20-1; clone size: NA; J gene: TRBJ1-1; CDR3 protein: CSGGVSEAFF; CDR3 DNA: TGCAGTGGCGGGGTGAGTGAAGCTTTCTTT
D gene: NA; V gene: TRBV20-1; clone size: many; J gene: TRBJ2-7; CDR3 protein: CSARADSTYEQYF; CDR3 DNA: TGCAGTGCTAGGGCCGACAGTACCTACGAGCAGTACTTC
D gene: NA; V gene: TRBV25-1; clone size: NA; J gene: TRBJ1-6; CDR3 protein: CASVPPGSNSPLHF; CDR3 DNA: TGTGCCAGCGTCCCCCCGGGGTCCAATTCACCCCTCCACTTT
D gene: NA; V gene: TRBV18; clone size: NA; J gene: TRBJ2-2; CDR3 protein: CASSGDGRQTGELFF; CDR3 DNA: TGTGCCAGCTCAGGGGACGGGCGTCAAACCGGGGAGCTGTTTTTT
D gene: NA; V gene: TRBV7-2; clone size: many; J gene: TRBJ2-7; CDR3 protein: CASSLILAVLAGGEQYF; CDR3 DNA: TGTGCCAGCAGCTTAATTCTTGCTGTACTAGCCGGTGGGGAGCAGTACTTC
D gene: NA; V gene: TRBV9; clone size: NA; J gene: TRBJ2-1; CDR3 protein: CASSVDGGARNEQFF; CDR3 DNA: TGTGCCAGCAGCGTAGACGGGGGAGCTAGGAATGAGCAGTTCTTC
D gene: TRBD2; V gene: TRBV12-3/TRBV12-4; clone size: many; J gene: TRBJ2-5; CDR3 protein: CASSLWGGSQETQYF; CDR3 DNA: TGTGCCAGCAGTTTATGGGGGGGAAGCCAAGAGACCCAGTACTTC
D gene: NA; V gene: TRBV6-2/TRBV6-3; clone size: few; J gene: TRBJ2-1; CDR3 protein: CASSYPNEQFF; CDR3 DNA: TGTGCCAGCAGTTACCCGAATGAGCAGTTCTTC
D gene: TRBD1; V gene: TRBV5-4; clone size: few; J gene: TRBJ1-3; CDR3 protein: CASSLGQGAAGNTIYF; CDR3 DNA: TGTGCCAGCAGCTTGGGACAGGGGGCGGCTGGAAACACCATATATTTT